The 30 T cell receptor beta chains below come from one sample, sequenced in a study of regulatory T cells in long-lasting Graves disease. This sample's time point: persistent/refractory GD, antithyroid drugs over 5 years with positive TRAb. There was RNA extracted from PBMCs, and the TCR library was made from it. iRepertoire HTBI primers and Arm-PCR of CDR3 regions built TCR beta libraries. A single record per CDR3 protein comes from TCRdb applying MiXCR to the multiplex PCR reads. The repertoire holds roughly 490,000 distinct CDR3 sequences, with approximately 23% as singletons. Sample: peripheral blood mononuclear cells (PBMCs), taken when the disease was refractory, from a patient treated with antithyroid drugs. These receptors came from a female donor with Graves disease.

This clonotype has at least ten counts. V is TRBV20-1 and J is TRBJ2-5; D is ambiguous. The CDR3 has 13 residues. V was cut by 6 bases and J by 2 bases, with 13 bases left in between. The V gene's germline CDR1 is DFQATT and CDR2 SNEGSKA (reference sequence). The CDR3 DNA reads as TGCAGTGCAAACCCAACCCAACAAGAGACCCAGTACTTC. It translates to CSANPTQQETQYF.

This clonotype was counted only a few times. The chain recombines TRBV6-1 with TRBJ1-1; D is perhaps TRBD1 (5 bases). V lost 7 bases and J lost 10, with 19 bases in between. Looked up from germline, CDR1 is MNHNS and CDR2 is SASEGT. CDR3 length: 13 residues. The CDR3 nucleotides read TGTGCCAGCACACAGGCGGGCCGGAAAGGAGCTTTCTTT. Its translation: CASTQAGRKGAFF.

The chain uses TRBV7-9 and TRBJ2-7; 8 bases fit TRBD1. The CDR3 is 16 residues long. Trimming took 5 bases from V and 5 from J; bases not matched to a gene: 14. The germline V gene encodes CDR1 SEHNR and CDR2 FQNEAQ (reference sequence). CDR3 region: CASSRIYGTGSDEQYF. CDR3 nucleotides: TGTGCCAGCAGCCGTATTTACGGGACAGGATCAGACGAGCAGTACTTC.

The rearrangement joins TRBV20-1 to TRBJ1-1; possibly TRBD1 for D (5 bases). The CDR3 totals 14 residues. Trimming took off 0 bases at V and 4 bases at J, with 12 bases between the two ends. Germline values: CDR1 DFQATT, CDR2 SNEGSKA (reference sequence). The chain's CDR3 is CSARDPGRTTEAFF. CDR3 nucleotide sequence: TGCAGTGCTAGAGATCCGGGACGGACCACTGAAGCTTTCTTT.

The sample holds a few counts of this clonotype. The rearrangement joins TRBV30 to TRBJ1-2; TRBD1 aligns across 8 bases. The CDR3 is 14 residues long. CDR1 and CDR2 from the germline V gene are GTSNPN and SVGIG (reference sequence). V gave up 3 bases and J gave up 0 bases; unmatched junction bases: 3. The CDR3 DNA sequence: TGTGCCTGGAGGGGGACAGGATCTAACTATGGCTACACCTTC. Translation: CAWRGTGSNYGYTF.

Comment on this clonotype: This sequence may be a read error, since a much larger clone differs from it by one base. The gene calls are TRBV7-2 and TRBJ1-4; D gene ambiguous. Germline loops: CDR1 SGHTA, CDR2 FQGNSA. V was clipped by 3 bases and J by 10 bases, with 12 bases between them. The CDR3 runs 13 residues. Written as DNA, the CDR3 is TGTGCCAGCAGCTTGGTTGAGGATGGAAAACTGTTTTTT. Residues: CASSLVEDGKLFF.

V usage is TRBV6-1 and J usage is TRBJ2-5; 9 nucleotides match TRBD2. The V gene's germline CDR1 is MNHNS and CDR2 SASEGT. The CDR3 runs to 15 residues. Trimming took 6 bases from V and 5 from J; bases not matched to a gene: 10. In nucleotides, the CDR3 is TGTGCCAGCAGGTTTATAGCGGGAGTCGTGGAGACCCAGTACTTC. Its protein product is CASRFIAGVVETQYF.

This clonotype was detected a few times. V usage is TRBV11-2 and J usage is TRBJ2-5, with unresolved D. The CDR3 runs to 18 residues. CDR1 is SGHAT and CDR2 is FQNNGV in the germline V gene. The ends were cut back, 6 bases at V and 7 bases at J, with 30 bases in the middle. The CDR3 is CASRSLRRSKEGILTQYF. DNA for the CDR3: TGTGCCAGCAGAAGCTTAAGGAGAAGCAAGGAAGGCATCTTGACCCAGTACTTC.

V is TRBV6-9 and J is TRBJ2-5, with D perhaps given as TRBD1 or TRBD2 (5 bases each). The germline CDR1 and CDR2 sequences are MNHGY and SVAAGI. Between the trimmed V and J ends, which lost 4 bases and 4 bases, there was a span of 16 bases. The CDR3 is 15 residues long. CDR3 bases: TGTGCCAGCAGTTGGGACGCAAACTCAGGAGAGACCCAGTACTTC. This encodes CASSWDANSGETQYF.

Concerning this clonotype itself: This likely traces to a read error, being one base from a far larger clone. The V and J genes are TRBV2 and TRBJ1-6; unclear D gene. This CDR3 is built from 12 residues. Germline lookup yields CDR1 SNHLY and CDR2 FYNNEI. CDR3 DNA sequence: TGTGCCAGCAGCGCTCCGAATTCACCCCTCTACTTT. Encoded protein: CASSAPNSPLYF.

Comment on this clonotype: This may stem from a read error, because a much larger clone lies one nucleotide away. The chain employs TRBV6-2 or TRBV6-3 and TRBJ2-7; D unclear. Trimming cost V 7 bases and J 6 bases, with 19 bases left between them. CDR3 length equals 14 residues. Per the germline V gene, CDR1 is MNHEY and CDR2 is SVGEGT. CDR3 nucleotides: TGTGCCAGCAATAGGGCTGGCGGATTCGGCGAGCAGTACTTC. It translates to CASNRAGGFGEQYF.

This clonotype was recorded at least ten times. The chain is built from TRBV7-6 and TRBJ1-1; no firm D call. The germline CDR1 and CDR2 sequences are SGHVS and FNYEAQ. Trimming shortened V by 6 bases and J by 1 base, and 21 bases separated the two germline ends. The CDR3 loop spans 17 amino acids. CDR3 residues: CASRKTNGVEGNTEAFF. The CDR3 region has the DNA TGTGCCAGCAGGAAAACCAACGGGGTGGAGGGGAACACTGAAGCTTTCTTT.

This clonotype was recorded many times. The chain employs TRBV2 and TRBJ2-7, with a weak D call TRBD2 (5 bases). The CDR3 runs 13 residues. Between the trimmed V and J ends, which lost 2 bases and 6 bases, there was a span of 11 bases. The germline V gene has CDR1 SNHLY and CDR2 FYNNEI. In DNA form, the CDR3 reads TGTGCCAGCAGTGAATTCCCCGGGGTCGAGCAGTACTTC. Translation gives CASSEFPGVEQYF.

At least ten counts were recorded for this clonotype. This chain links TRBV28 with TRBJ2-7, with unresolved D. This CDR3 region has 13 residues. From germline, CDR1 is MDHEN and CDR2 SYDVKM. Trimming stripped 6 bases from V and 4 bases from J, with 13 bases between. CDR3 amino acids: CASSWPQTYEQYF. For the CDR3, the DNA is TGTGCCAGCAGCTGGCCCCAAACGTACGAGCAGTACTTC.

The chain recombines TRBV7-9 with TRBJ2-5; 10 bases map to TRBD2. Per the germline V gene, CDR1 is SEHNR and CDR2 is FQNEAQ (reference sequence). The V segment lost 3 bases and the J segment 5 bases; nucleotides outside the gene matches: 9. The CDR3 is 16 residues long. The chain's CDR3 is CASSLASGGTRETQYF. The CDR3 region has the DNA TGTGCCAGCAGCTTGGCTAGCGGGGGAACGCGGGAGACCCAGTACTTC.

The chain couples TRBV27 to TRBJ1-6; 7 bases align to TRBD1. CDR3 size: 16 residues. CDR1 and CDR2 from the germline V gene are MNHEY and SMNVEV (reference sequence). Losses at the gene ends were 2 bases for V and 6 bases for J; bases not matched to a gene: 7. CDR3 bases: TGTGCCAGCAGTTTAAAACAGGGGTTGGGTAATTCACCCCTCCACTTT. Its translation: CASSLKQGLGNSPLHF.

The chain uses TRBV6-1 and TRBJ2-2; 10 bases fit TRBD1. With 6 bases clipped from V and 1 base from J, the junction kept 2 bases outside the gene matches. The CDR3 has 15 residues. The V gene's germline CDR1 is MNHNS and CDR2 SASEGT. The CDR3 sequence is CASRWTGGNTGELFF. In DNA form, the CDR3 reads TGTGCCAGCAGATGGACAGGGGGGAACACCGGGGAGCTGTTTTTT.

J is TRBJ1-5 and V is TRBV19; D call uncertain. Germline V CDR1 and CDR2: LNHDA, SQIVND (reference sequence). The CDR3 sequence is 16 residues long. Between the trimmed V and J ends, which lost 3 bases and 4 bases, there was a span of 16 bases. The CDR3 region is CASSMVSAGENQPQHF. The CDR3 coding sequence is TGTGCCAGTAGTATGGTCAGCGCCGGAGAAAATCAGCCCCAGCATTTT. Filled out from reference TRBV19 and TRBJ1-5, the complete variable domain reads DGGITQSPKYLFRKEGQNVTLSCEQNLNHDAMYWYRQDPGQGLRLIYYSQIVNDFQKGDIAEGYSVSREKKESFPLTVTSAQKNPTAFYLCASSMVSAGENQPQHFGDGTRLSIL.

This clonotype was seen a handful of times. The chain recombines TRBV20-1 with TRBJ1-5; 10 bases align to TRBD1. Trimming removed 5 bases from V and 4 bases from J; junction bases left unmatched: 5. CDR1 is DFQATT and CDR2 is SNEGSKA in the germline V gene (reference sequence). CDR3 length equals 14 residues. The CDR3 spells CSAPPGQGNQPQHF. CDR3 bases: TGCAGTGCTCCCCCGGGACAGGGGAATCAGCCCCAGCATTTT.

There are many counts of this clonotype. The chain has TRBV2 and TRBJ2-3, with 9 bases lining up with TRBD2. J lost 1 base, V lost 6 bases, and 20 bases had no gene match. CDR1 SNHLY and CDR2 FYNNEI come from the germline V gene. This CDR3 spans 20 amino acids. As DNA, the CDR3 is TGTGCCAGCAGGGGAGGGTTTGGGTTAGCGGGAGCCGGTGGCACAGATACGCAGTATTTT. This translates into CASRGGFGLAGAGGTDTQYF.

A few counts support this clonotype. CDR3 in DNA: TGTGCCAGTAGTATTAGCATGGAACCTAATCAGCCCCAGCATTTT. Amino acid sequence: CASSISMEPNQPQHF. This chain connects TRBV19 to TRBJ1-5; D ambiguous. The germline V gene encodes CDR1 LNHDA and CDR2 SQIVND (reference sequence). Trimming pared 3 bases from V and 4 bases from J, leaving 13 bases between. The CDR3 covers 15 residues.

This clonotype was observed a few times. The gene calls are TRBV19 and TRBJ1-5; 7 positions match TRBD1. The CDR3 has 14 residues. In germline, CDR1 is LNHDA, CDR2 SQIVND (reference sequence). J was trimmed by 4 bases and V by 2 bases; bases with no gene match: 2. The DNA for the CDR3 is TGTGCCAGTAGTATAACACAGGGGAATCAGCCCCAGCATTTT. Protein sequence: CASSITQGNQPQHF.

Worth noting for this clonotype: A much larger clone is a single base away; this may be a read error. In DNA, the CDR3 is TGTGCCGGCACGGACCCGGACACTGAAGCTTTCTTT. Its translation: CAGTDPDTEAFF. J is TRBJ1-1 and V is TRBV28; D remains ambiguous. Germline values: CDR1 MDHEN, CDR2 SYDVKM. V was trimmed by 11 bases and J by 3 bases, leaving 13 bases between them. The CDR3 consists of 12 residues. Using reference TRBV28 and TRBJ1-1 for the parts outside the CDR3, the full variable domain is DVKVTQSSRYLVKRTGEKVFLECVQDMDHENMFWYRQDPGLGLRLIYFSYDVKMKEKGDIPEGYSVSREKKERFSLILESASTNQTSMYLCAGTDPDTEAFFGQGTRLTVV.

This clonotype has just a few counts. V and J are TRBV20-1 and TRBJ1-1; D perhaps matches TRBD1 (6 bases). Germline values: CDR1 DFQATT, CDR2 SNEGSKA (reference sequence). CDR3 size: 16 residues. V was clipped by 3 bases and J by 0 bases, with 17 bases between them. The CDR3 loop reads CSARRGGAFLNTEAFF. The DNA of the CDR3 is TGCAGTGCTAGGAGGGGGGGCGCTTTCTTGAACACTGAAGCTTTCTTT.

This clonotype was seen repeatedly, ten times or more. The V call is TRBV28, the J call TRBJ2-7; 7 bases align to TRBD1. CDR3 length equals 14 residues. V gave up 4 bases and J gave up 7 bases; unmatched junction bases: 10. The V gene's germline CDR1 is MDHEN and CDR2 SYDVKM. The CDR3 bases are TGTGCCAGCAGTTCGCCGGGACAGATTGGGGAGCAGTACTTC. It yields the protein CASSSPGQIGEQYF.

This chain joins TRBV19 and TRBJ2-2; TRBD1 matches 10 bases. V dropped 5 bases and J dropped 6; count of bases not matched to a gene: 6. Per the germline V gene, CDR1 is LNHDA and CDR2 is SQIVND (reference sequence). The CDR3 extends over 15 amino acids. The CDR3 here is CASSADRGLAGELFF. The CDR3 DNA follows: TGTGCCAGTAGTGCCGACAGGGGGCTGGCCGGGGAGCTGTTTTTT.

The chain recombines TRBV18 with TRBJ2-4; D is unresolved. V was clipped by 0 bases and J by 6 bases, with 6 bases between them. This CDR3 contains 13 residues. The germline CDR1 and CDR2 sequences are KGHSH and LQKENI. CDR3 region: CASSPPSGNIQYF. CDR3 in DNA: TGTGCCAGCTCACCACCGAGTGGAAACATTCAGTACTTC.

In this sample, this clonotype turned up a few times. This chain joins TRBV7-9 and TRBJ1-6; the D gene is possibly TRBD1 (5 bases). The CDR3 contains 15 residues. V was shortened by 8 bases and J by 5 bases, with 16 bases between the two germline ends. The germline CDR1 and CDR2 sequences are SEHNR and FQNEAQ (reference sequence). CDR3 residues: CASVGPRTNNSPLHF. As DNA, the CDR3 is TGTGCCAGCGTGGGACCTCGTACTAATAATTCACCCCTCCACTTT.

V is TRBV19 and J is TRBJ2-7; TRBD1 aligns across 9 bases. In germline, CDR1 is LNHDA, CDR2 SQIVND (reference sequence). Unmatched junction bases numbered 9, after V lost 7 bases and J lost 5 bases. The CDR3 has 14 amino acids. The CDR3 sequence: CASKRRDRDHEQYF. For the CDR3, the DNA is TGTGCCAGTAAACGAAGGGACAGGGACCACGAGCAGTACTTC. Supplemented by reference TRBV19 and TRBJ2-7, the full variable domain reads DGGITQSPKYLFRKEGQNVTLSCEQNLNHDAMYWYRQDPGQGLRLIYYSQIVNDFQKGDIAEGYSVSREKKESFPLTVTSAQKNPTAFYLCASKRRDRDHEQYFGPGTRLTVT.

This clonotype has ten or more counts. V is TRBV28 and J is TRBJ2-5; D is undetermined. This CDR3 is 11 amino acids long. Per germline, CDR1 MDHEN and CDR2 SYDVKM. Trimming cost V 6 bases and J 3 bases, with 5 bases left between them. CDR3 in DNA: TGTGCCAGCAGCTTAGAAGAGACCCAGTACTTC. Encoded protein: CASSLEETQYF. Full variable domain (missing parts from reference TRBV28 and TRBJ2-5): DVKVTQSSRYLVKRTGEKVFLECVQDMDHENMFWYRQDPGLGLRLIYFSYDVKMKEKGDIPEGYSVSREKKERFSLILESASTNQTSMYLCASSLEETQYFGPGTRLLVL.